One and the same sample provided the 20 T cell receptor beta chains below, sequenced in a study of blood T cell repertoires in COVID-19. Assay: immunoSEQ multiplex PCR; the TCRdb copy retains only in-frame clones and omits some. The data show about 200,000 clones, with 70% to 85% seen just once and about 6.9% held by the top ten. The sequenced material came from peripheral blood. These receptors came from a human donor with acute or convalescent COVID-19. The donor label of this sample is uncertain.

This clone was seen only a few times. V and J are TRBV7-7 and TRBJ2-7, with 9 bases matching TRBD1. CDR1 is SSHAT, CDR2 FNYEAQ, per germline (reference sequence). The CDR3 totals 15 residues. With V trimmed by 5 bases and J by 3 bases, 8 bases remained unmatched. CDR3 amino acids: CASSPRTGGYYEQYF. The CDR3 DNA reads TGTGCCAGCAGCCCCAGAACAGGGGGCTACTACGAGCAGTACTTC.

This sequence joins TRBV19 and TRBJ2-5, with D possibly TRBD2 on 5 matching bases. Between the trimmed V and J ends, which lost 8 bases and 1 base, there was a span of 11 bases. This CDR3 region has 13 residues. Germline V gene sequence: CDR1 LNHDA, CDR2 SQIVND (reference sequence). CDR3 DNA sequence: TGTGCCAGTGGGGTTCGGGGCCAAGAGACCCAGTACTTC. Residues: CASGVRGQETQYF. The full variable domain, rest sourced from reference TRBV19 and TRBJ2-5, is DGGITQSPKYLFRKEGQNVTLSCEQNLNHDAMYWYRQDPGQGLRLIYYSQIVNDFQKGDIAEGYSVSREKKESFPLTVTSAQKNPTAFYLCASGVRGQETQYFGPGTRLLVL.

V gene TRBV29-1 combines with J gene TRBJ1-2; a weak D match, TRBD1 (5 bases). Trimming took 8 bases from V and 4 from J, leaving 14 bases between them. The CDR3 totals 12 residues. Germline CDR1 and CDR2: SQVTM and ANQGSEA. CDR3 in DNA: TGCAGCACCACCGACAGAGGCTATGGCTACACCTTC. It specifies CSTTDRGYGYTF.

The rearrangement uses TRBV7-2 and TRBJ2-5; tentatively, D is TRBD2 (6 bases). Trimming left V 2 bases short and J 0 bases short, with 16 bases between. Germline-derived CDR1 and CDR2 are SGHTA and FQGNSA. The CDR3 totals 17 residues. The CDR3 DNA follows: TGTGCCAGCAGCTTACCCACCGGGGCGGGAAACCAAGAGACCCAGTACTTC. Translation: CASSLPTGAGNQETQYF.

The chain is built from TRBV23-1 and TRBJ2-3; 10 bases line up with TRBD1. TRBV23-1 is flagged as an ORF with uncertain function. The CDR3 contains 14 residues. The junction had 7 bases not matched to a gene; V was cut back by 11 bases and J by 2 bases. The CDR3 protein is CAESGTGVTDTQYF. The CDR3 DNA reads as TGCGCCGAATCTGGGACAGGGGTCACAGATACGCAGTATTTT.

The rearrangement links TRBV18 to TRBJ1-3, with D perhaps TRBD1 (5 bases). This CDR3 is built from 14 residues. Per germline, CDR1 KGHSH and CDR2 LQKENI. V was trimmed by 5 bases and J by 0 bases, leaving 8 bases between them. Here the CDR3 reads CASSTGASGNTIYF. The CDR3 DNA reads TGTGCCAGCTCAACAGGTGCCTCTGGAAACACCATATATTTT.

The V and J genes are TRBV7-2 and TRBJ1-5; D uncertain. Germline CDR1 and CDR2: SGHTA and FQGNSA. V gave up 1 base and J gave up 5 bases, with 15 bases separating them. The CDR3 loop spans 16 amino acids. The CDR3, as DNA: TGTGCCAGCAGCTTAGACTCCGCGGGGAATTATCAGCCCCAGCATTTT. Amino acid sequence: CASSLDSAGNYQPQHF.

For this clone: The sample holds other DNA sequences that translate to the same CDR3. J is TRBJ1-5 and V is TRBV9, with 7 bases lining up with TRBD1. The CDR3 is made up of 14 amino acids. The germline CDR1 and CDR2 sequences are SGDLS and YYNGEE. Trimming took 4 bases from V and 2 from J; bases not matched to a gene: 3. The CDR3 region is CASSSTGGNQPQHF. The CDR3 DNA sequence: TGTGCCAGCAGCTCCACAGGGGGCAATCAGCCCCAGCATTTT.

CDR3 protein: CASSSLGQVPEAFF. CDR3 nucleotide sequence: TGTGCCAGCAGTTCCCTTGGACAGGTACCCGAAGCTTTCTTT. This chain joins TRBV27 and TRBJ1-1; the match to TRBD1 covers 7 bases. V shed 4 bases, J shed 8 bases, and the junction held 10 bases outside the gene matches. From germline, CDR1 is MNHEY and CDR2 SMNVEV (reference sequence). The CDR3 is 14 residues long.

The rearrangement joins TRBV5-1 to TRBJ2-5; D remains unclear. The ends were cut back, 0 bases at V and 1 base at J, with 7 bases in the middle. The CDR3 covers 14 residues. Germline CDR1 SGHRS, CDR2 YFSETQ. This CDR3 reads CASSLGQIQETQYF. The CDR3 DNA reads TGCGCCAGCAGCTTGGGCCAGATCCAAGAGACCCAGTACTTC.

This clone was detected only once. J is TRBJ1-5 and V is TRBV7-9; D unclear. Trimming shortened V by 6 bases and J by 1 base, and 13 bases separated the two germline ends. The CDR3 spans 15 residues. Germline V gene lookup returns CDR1 SEHNR and CDR2 FQNEAQ (reference sequence). This CDR3 is CASSKEGLSNQPQHF. CDR3 sequence (DNA): TGTGCCAGCAGTAAAGAGGGATTAAGCAATCAGCCCCAGCATTTT.

This clone was recorded only once. This sequence joins TRBV19 and TRBJ2-1; D may be TRBD2 (6 bases). Germline V lookup: CDR1 LNHDA, CDR2 SQIVND (reference sequence). V was cut by 4 bases and J by 10 bases, with 20 bases left in between. The CDR3 has 15 residues. CDR3 sequence reads: CASSTRTGGIGEQFF. DNA of the CDR3: TGTGCCAGTAGTACCCGCACTGGCGGGATAGGGGAGCAGTTCTTC.

The DNA of the CDR3 is TGTGCCAGTAGTATAGCCACAGGCAATCAGCCCCAGCATTTT. It is translated as CASSIATGNQPQHF. The rearrangement joins TRBV19 to TRBJ1-5; D gene unclear. Trimming stripped 1 base from V and 2 bases from J, with 6 bases between. CDR1 is LNHDA, CDR2 SQIVND, per germline (reference sequence). This CDR3 contains 14 residues.

The rearrangement joins TRBV30 to TRBJ2-3; TRBD1 might be the D (6 bases). The CDR3 spans 14 residues. V lost 6 bases to trimming and J lost 0 bases, with 13 bases between them. The germline gives CDR1 GTSNPN, CDR2 SVGIG (reference sequence). CDR3 protein: CACPLRGSTDTQYF. CDR3 sequence (DNA): TGTGCCTGCCCCCTGAGGGGGAGCACAGATACGCAGTATTTT.

The chain links TRBV6-5 to TRBJ1-2; TRBD1 aligns across 10 bases. In germline, CDR1 is MNHEY, CDR2 SVGAGI. The CDR3 has 15 amino acids. The J segment lost 7 bases and the V segment lost 4 bases, leaving 9 bases of the junction unmatched. The CDR3 region has the DNA TGTGCCAGCAGTTCCCCCGGGACAGGGGCGGGTGGCTACACCTTC. It codes for CASSSPGTGAGGYTF.

The chain couples TRBV6-2 or TRBV6-3 to TRBJ2-7, with TRBD2 matching 10 bases. This CDR3 has 15 amino acids. From germline, CDR1 is MNHEY and CDR2 SVGEGT. Germline trimming cut 5 bases from V and 2 bases from J; bases unmatched to any gene: 6. CDR3 residues: CASSPSGLAAYEQYF. The CDR3 coding sequence is TGTGCCAGCAGTCCCTCCGGACTAGCGGCCTACGAGCAGTACTTC.

The chain links TRBV29-1 to TRBJ1-2; 7 bases align to TRBD1. The CDR3 runs 13 residues. CDR1 and CDR2 from the germline V gene are SQVTM and ANQGSEA. Germline trimming cut 7 bases from V and 0 bases from J; bases unmatched to any gene: 5. The DNA for the CDR3 is TGCAGCGCCGGACAGGCCCCTAACTATGGCTACACCTTC. This codes for CSAGQAPNYGYTF.

This rearrangement joins TRBV7-9 to TRBJ2-1; 14 bases agree with TRBD2. The J segment lost 13 bases and the V segment lost 5 bases, leaving 16 bases of the junction unmatched. The CDR3 consists of 17 residues. The germline V gene has CDR1 SEHNR and CDR2 FQNEAQ (reference sequence). CDR3 sequence: CASSHGTSGSRVSVQFF. The CDR3, as DNA: TGTGCCAGCAGCCACGGGACTAGCGGGAGCAGAGTATCGGTCCAGTTCTTC.

This chain links TRBV6-5 with TRBJ2-7, with D possibly TRBD2 on 6 matching bases. Between the trimmed V and J ends, which lost 7 bases and 6 bases, there was a span of 22 bases. There are 15 residues in the CDR3. The V gene's germline CDR1 is MNHEY and CDR2 SVGAGI. CDR3 protein: CASTAIPGSLTEQYF. The CDR3 DNA reads as TGTGCCAGCACCGCTATACCCGGGAGCCTGACCGAGCAGTACTTC.

The chain combines TRBV5-1 with TRBJ1-1; 8 bases agree with TRBD1. The junction had 29 bases not matched to a gene; V was cut back by 6 bases and J by 10 bases. CDR1 is SGHRS, CDR2 YFSETQ, per germline. This CDR3 is 19 amino acids long. CDR3 DNA sequence: TGCGCCAGCACCACGGACAACAGGGGGGCTCAGCAGACGCTCAAAGGAGCTTTCTTT. It yields the protein CASTTDNRGAQQTLKGAFF. Looking up the rest from reference TRBV5-1 and TRBJ1-1 gives the full variable domain: KAGVTQTPRYLIKTRGQQVTLSCSPISGHRSVSWYQQTPGQGLQFLFEYFSETQRNKGNFPGRFSGRQFSNSRSEMNVSTLELGDSALYLCASTTDNRGAQQTLKGAFFGQGTRLTVV.